The T cell receptor (beta chain) under discussion was sequenced for a study of OX40 agonist ivuxolimab in advanced cancers. On this clone: Antigen unknown.

Broader study findings: Partial responders at 0.1-3.0 mg/kg showed near-lowest clonal expansion. On average, CD8+ T cells had more expanded clones than CD4+. Part of the nonresponder group also had normalized T-cell clonal expansion that was low.

The method was immunoSEQ multiplex PCR; TCRdb's version includes in-frame clones alone and lacks a portion of them. The sample gives about 48,000 clones, 85% to 90% of which show up once; about 11% is in the top ten. The sequence came from an adult with an advanced solid tumor such as melanoma, head and neck, liver or kidney cancer. The sample in question was CD4+ or CD8+ T cells sorted from blood, obtained in a trial of the OX40 agonist ivuxolimab.

The CDR3: CASSYRGNEAFF. The CDR3 DNA sequence: TGTGCCAGCAGCTACAGGGGTAATGAAGCTTTCTTT. The chain couples TRBV6-5 to TRBJ1-1; TRBD1 agrees at 7 bases. In germline, CDR1 is MNHEY, CDR2 SVGAGI. This CDR3 comprises 12 residues. Trimming took 6 bases from V and 7 from J; bases not matched to a gene: 5.